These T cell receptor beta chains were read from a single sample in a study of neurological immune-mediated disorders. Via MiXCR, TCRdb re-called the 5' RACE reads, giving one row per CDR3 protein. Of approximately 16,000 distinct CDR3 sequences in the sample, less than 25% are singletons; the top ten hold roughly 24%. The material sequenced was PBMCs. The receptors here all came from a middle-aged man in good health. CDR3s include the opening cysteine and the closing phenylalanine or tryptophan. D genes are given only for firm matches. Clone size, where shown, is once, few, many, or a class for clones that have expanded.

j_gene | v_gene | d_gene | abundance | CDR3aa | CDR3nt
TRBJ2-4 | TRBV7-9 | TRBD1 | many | CASSFWDRRPKNIQYF | TGTGCCAGCAGCTTCTGGGACAGGCGCCCCAAAAACATTCAGTACTTC
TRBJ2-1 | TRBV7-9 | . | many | CASSLGVNNEQFF | TGTGCCAGCAGTTTGGGCGTTAACAATGAGCAGTTCTTC
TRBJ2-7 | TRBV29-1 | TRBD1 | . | CSVEVSGGQGIYEQYF | TGCAGCGTTGAAGTGTCGGGGGGACAGGGAATATACGAGCAGTACTTC
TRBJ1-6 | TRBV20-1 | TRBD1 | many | CSASHIRDSSYNSPLHF | TGCAGTGCTAGTCATATACGGGACAGCTCCTATAATTCACCCCTCCACTTT
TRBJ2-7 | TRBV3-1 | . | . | CASSQGSREQYF | TGTGCCAGCAGCCAAGGGAGTAGAGAGCAGTACTTC
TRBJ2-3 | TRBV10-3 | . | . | CATAPGTPPVNTQYF | TGTGCCACCGCCCCCGGGACTCCCCCTGTAAATACGCAGTATTTT
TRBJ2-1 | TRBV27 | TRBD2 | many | CASRKGGLAGTNEQFF | TGTGCCAGCAGGAAGGGGGGACTAGCGGGAACGAATGAGCAGTTCTTC
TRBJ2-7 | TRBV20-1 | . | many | CSARSLQSSYEQYF | TGCAGTGCTCGAAGCCTTCAGAGCTCCTACGAGCAGTACTTC
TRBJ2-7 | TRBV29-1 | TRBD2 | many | CSVGGGLTYEQYF | TGCAGCGTTGGGGGAGGGTTAACCTACGAGCAGTACTTC
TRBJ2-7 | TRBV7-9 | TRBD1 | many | CASSQGDRFFSPSYEQYF | TGTGCCAGCAGCCAGGGGGACAGATTTTTTTCGCCCTCCTACGAGCAGTACTTC
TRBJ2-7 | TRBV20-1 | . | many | CSASRGRDEQYF | TGCAGTGCTAGCAGGGGTAGGGACGAGCAGTACTTC
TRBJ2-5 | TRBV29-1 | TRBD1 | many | CSLRTGPETQYF | TGCAGCCTCAGGACAGGCCCAGAGACCCAGTACTTC
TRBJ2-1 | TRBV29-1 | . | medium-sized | CSVVTSLLRIDNEQFF | TGCAGCGTGGTGACCTCGTTACTCCGGATCGACAATGAGCAGTTCTTC
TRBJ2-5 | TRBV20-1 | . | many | CSASIAAQETQYF | TGCAGTGCTAGTATTGCAGCGCAAGAGACCCAGTACTTC
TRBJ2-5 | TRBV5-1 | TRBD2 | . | CASSFTSEGPQETQYF | TGCGCCAGCAGCTTCACTAGCGAAGGCCCCCAAGAGACCCAGTACTTC
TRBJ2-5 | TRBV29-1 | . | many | CSVGQVVLETQYF | TGCAGCGTTGGACAGGTTGTTTTGGAGACCCAGTACTTC
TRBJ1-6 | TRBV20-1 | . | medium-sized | CSATVSVVGNSPLHF | TGCAGTGCTACCGTGAGCGTGGTGGGCAATTCACCCCTCCACTTT
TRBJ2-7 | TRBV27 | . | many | CASSLRGQREQYF | TGTGCCAGCAGTTTACGGGGGCAGCGAGAGCAGTACTTC
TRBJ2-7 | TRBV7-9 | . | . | CASSLGERPVF | TGTGCCAGCAGCTTAGGTGAGCGGCCTGTCTTC
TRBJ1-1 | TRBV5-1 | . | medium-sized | CASGTQVSMNTEAFF | TGCGCCAGCGGCACCCAGGTCTCCATGAACACTGAAGCTTTCTTT
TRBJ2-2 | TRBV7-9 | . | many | CASSLKNPGGGTGELFF | TGTGCCAGCAGCTTAAAAAACCCGGGCGGTGGGACCGGGGAGCTGTTTTTT
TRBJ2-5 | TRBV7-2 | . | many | CASSTPSRWETQYF | TGTGCCAGCAGCACCCCGTCCCGCTGGGAGACCCAGTACTTC
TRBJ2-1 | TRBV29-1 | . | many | CSVVGEQGVHNEQFF | TGCAGCGTTGTTGGAGAGCAGGGCGTCCACAATGAGCAGTTCTTC
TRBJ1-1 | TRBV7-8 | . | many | CASSYVQDTEAFF | TGTGCCAGCAGTTACGTTCAGGACACTGAAGCTTTCTTT
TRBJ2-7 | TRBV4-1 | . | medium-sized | CASSQDGTGAYEQYF | TGCGCCAGCAGCCAAGATGGGACTGGGGCTTACGAGCAGTACTTC
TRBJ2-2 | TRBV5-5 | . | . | CASSWGNGELFF | TGTGCCAGCAGCTGGGGAAACGGGGAGCTGTTTTTT
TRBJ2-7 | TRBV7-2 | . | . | CASSLERAPQYEQYF | TGTGCCAGCAGCTTAGAGAGGGCTCCCCAATACGAGCAGTACTTC
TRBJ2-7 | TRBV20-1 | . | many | CSARDALLYGDEQYF | TGCAGTGCTAGAGACGCGCTCCTCTATGGGGACGAGCAGTACTTC
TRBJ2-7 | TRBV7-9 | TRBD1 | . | CASSPGTAIYEQYF | TGTGCCAGCAGCCCCGGGACAGCGATATACGAGCAGTACTTC
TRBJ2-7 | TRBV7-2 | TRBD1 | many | CASSPDRGSYEQYF | TGTGCCAGCAGCCCCGACAGGGGGTCCTACGAGCAGTACTTC
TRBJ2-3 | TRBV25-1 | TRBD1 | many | CASSSRDRWKDTQYF | TGTGCCAGCAGTAGCCGGGACAGGTGGAAGGATACGCAGTATTTT
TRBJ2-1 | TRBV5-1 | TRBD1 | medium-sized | CASSLRDRNEQFF | TGCGCCAGCAGCCTACGGGACAGAAATGAGCAGTTCTTC
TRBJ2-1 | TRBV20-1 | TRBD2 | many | CSAERGLDEQFF | TGCAGTGCTGAGCGGGGGCTCGATGAGCAGTTCTTC
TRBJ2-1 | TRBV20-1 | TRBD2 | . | CSARDLPVRGSNQVSEQFF | TGCAGTGCTAGAGATCTCCCGGTTCGCGGGAGCAACCAAGTCAGTGAGCAGTTCTTC
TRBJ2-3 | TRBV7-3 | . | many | CASSLMGSTDTQYF | TGTGCCAGCAGCTTAATGGGTAGCACAGATACGCAGTATTTT
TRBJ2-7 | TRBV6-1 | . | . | CASRSTLSGQYF | TGTGCCAGCAGATCGACCCTGTCCGGGCAGTACTTC
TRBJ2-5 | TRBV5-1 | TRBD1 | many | CASSLQGYQETQYF | TGCGCCAGCAGCTTACAGGGGTATCAAGAGACCCAGTACTTC
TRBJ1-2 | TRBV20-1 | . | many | CSARSPNNGYTF | TGCAGTGCTAGAAGCCCCAATAATGGCTACACCTTC
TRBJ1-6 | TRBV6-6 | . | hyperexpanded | CASSPAGPLHF | TGTGCCAGCAGTCCCGCGGGTCCCCTCCACTTT
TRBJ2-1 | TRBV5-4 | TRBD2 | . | CASSWSGRAQGEQFF | TGTGCCAGCAGCTGGAGCGGGAGGGCGCAGGGTGAGCAGTTCTTC
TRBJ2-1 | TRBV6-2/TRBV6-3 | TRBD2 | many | CASSYVLAGGNEQFF | TGTGCCAGCAGTTACGTACTAGCGGGAGGTAATGAGCAGTTCTTC
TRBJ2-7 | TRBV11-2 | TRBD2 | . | CASSSPGRAREQYF | TGTGCCAGCAGCTCTCCCGGGAGGGCGCGCGAGCAGTACTTC
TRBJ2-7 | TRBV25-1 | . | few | CASSNSYEQYF | TGTGCCAGCAGCAATAGCTACGAGCAGTACTTC
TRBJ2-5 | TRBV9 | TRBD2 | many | CASSVEERGDGQETQYF | TGTGCCAGCAGCGTAGAAGAGCGGGGGGACGGTCAAGAGACCCAGTACTTC
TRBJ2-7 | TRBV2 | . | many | CASNPSGPSYEQYF | TGTGCCAGCAATCCCAGCGGGCCTTCCTACGAGCAGTACTTC
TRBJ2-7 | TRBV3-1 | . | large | CATGGGRFEQYF | TGTGCCACCGGCGGTGGAAGATTCGAGCAGTACTTC
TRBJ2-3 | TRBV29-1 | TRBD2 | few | CSAGTSEDTQYF | TGCAGCGCCGGGACTAGCGAGGATACGCAGTATTTT
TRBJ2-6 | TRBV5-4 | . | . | CASSAGSSGANVLTF | TGTGCCAGCAGCGCTGGTAGCTCTGGGGCCAACGTCCTGACTTTC
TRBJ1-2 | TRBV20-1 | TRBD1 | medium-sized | CSARGQEIYGYTF | TGCAGTGCTAGGGGACAGGAGATCTATGGCTACACCTTC
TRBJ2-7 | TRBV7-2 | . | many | CASSFRASRYEQYF | TGTGCCAGCAGCTTCAGGGCATCGAGGTACGAGCAGTACTTC
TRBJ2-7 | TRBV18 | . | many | CASSPVEGLGIYEQYF | TGTGCCAGCTCACCGGTTGAGGGTCTGGGCATCTACGAGCAGTACTTC
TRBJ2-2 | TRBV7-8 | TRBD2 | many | CASTSSAGGAAGELFF | TGTGCCAGCACCTCCTCCGCGGGGGGAGCCGCCGGGGAGCTGTTTTTT
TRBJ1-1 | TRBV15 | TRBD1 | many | CATSEDRGLLTEAFF | TGTGCCACCAGCGAAGACAGGGGACTACTTACTGAAGCTTTCTTT